Below are 29 T cell receptor beta chains sequenced from a single sample in a study of T cell responses to AZD1222 COVID-19 vaccine (dated by TCRdb to the early 2020s). The time point label here, explained by the study, means: baseline before first vaccination. Receptor amplification or capture employed the immunoSEQ multiplex PCR assay. The source is immuneACCESS, and TCRdb retained only in-frame sequences with V and J called. Part of the clones is not carried over; for the studies checked, unresolved V genes explain less than half of this, and the remainder is unexplained. Present in this sample are some 120,000 clones, over 75% of which were seen just once. The top ten clonotypes cover around 6.9% of the sample. Source: peripheral blood, taken on day 0 of AZD1222 vaccination. The receptors originated from an adult in good health.

The CDR3: CASRPGWDVEAFF. CDR3 nucleotides: TGTGCCAGCAGACCAGGCTGGGACGTTGAAGCTTTCTTT. The chain links TRBV12-3 or TRBV12-4 to TRBJ1-1, with D perhaps TRBD1 (5 bases). The CDR3 totals 13 residues. V dropped 6 bases and J dropped 7 bases, with 15 bases sitting between them.

The V gene is TRBV7-8, the J gene TRBJ2-2; D is possibly TRBD1 (6 bases). Between the trimmed V and J ends, which lost 10 bases and 4 bases, there was a span of 13 bases. CDR1 is SGHVS, CDR2 FQNEAQ, per germline. The CDR3 contains 13 residues. CDR3 nucleotides: TGTGCCATATCCCGGGACACCACCGGGGAGCTGTTTTTT. This encodes CAISRDTTGELFF.

The gene calls are TRBV6-5 and TRBJ1-5, with 7 bases matching TRBD1. Trimming cost V 5 bases and J 5 bases; bases outside gene matches: 6. Germline V gives CDR1 MNHEY, CDR2 SVGAGI. This CDR3 spans 14 amino acids. This chain's CDR3 is CASSPGQAYQPQHF. In DNA, the CDR3 is TGTGCCAGCAGTCCTGGACAGGCCTATCAGCCCCAGCATTTT.

The chain links TRBV6-5 to TRBJ1-5; D may be TRBD1 (5 bases). CDR3 length equals 13 residues. The V gene's germline CDR1 is MNHEY and CDR2 SVGAGI. Trimming removed 8 bases from V and 7 bases from J, with 15 bases in between. The CDR3 sequence: CASGTGVGQPQHF. The CDR3 DNA is TGTGCCAGCGGGACGGGGGTTGGGCAGCCCCAGCATTTT.

This clone was detected a few times. The chain couples TRBV27 to TRBJ2-7; 11 bases are shared with TRBD2. Per germline, CDR1 MNHEY and CDR2 SMNVEV (reference sequence). V lost 0 bases to trimming and J lost 5 bases; unmatched junction nucleotides: 6. The CDR3 length is 16 residues. Written as DNA, the CDR3 is TGTGCCAGCAGTTTATCGCAACTAGCGGGAGAGGACGAGCAGTACTTC. Encoded protein: CASSLSQLAGEDEQYF.

The genes are TRBV15 and TRBJ2-2; no firm D call. The CDR3 runs 14 residues. The germline V gene encodes CDR1 LNHNV and CDR2 YYDKDF (reference sequence). Trimming shortened V by 4 bases and J by 6 bases, and 12 bases separated the two germline ends. DNA for the CDR3: TGTGCCACCAGCAACTATAGTTGGGCCGGGGAGCTGTTTTTT. This sequence encodes CATSNYSWAGELFF.

The V gene is TRBV28, the J gene TRBJ1-6; D gene ambiguous. This CDR3 spans 13 amino acids. Trimming stripped 2 bases from V and 14 bases from J, with 13 bases between. CDR1 and CDR2 (germline): MDHEN, SYDVKM. The CDR3 is CASSLELPSTLHF. CDR3 nucleotides: TGTGCCAGCAGTTTAGAACTACCGAGCACCCTCCACTTT.

The chain employs TRBV27 and TRBJ2-6, with D possibly matching TRBD2 (6 bases). The CDR3 sequence is 15 residues long. Trimming took off 5 bases at V and 1 base at J, with 9 bases between the two ends. In germline, CDR1 is MNHEY, CDR2 SMNVEV (reference sequence). The chain's CDR3 is CASSPRGSGANVLTF. For the CDR3, the DNA is TGTGCCAGCAGTCCCCGGGGGTCTGGGGCCAACGTCCTGACTTTC.

V is TRBV6-2 or TRBV6-3 and J is TRBJ2-7; maybe TRBD2 (7 bases). The V gene's germline CDR1 is MNHEY and CDR2 SVGEGT. V was cut by 4 bases and J by 2 bases, with 21 bases left in between. This CDR3 comprises 17 residues. The CDR3 reads CASSFEPQGGRTYEQYF. CDR3 DNA sequence: TGTGCCAGCAGTTTCGAGCCACAGGGAGGGAGGACCTACGAGCAGTACTTC.

V usage is TRBV6-2 or TRBV6-3 and J usage is TRBJ1-5; D gene uncertain. The CDR3 has 15 residues. Germline CDR1 MNHEY, CDR2 SVGEGT. Trimming took off 0 bases at V and 2 bases at J, with 8 bases between the two ends. CDR3 amino acids: CASSYSTSGNQPQHF. The CDR3 region has the DNA TGTGCCAGCAGTTACTCGACTTCGGGCAATCAGCCCCAGCATTTT.

This sequence joins TRBV19 and TRBJ2-7; D call uncertain. Trimming took off 3 bases at V and 2 bases at J, with 11 bases between the two ends. The CDR3 length is 14 residues. Per germline, CDR1 LNHDA and CDR2 SQIVND (reference sequence). CDR3: CASSIPGRPYEQYF. The CDR3 DNA is TGTGCCAGTAGTATTCCAGGACGGCCCTACGAGCAGTACTTC.

This chain joins TRBV27 and TRBJ2-1; 15 bases are a match to TRBD2. The CDR3 runs to 20 residues. Germline lookup yields CDR1 MNHEY and CDR2 SMNVEV (reference sequence). V was pared by 5 bases and J by 7 bases, with 18 bases of the junction left unmatched. The CDR3 is CASSPRLGTSGRRGRNEQFF. CDR3 nucleotides: TGTGCCAGCAGTCCCCGTTTAGGGACTAGCGGGAGGCGGGGTCGTAATGAGCAGTTCTTC.

The chain has TRBV2 and TRBJ1-2, with a tentative D call TRBD1 (5 bases). CDR1 and CDR2 from the germline V gene are SNHLY and FYNNEI. The CDR3 has 13 amino acids. V was pared by 8 bases and J by 4 bases, with 14 bases between. CDR3: CASHGHGSYGYTF. Here the CDR3 DNA reads TGTGCCAGCCATGGACACGGTAGCTATGGCTACACCTTC.

The V and J genes are TRBV7-3 and TRBJ1-1; D remains ambiguous. There are 13 residues in the CDR3. V lost 5 bases to trimming and J lost 1 base, with 8 bases between them. Germline assignment: CDR1 SGHTA and CDR2 FQGTGA. CDR3: CASSEQPNTEAFF. CDR3 in DNA: TGTGCCAGCAGCGAACAGCCGAACACTGAAGCTTTCTTT. The full variable domain, with the rest looked up from reference TRBV7-3 and TRBJ1-1, is GAGVSQTPSNKVTEKGKYVELRCDPISGHTALYWYRQSLGQGPEFLIYFQGTGAADDSGLPNDRFFAVRPEGSVSTLKIQRTERGDSAVYLCASSEQPNTEAFFGQGTRLTVV.

J is TRBJ2-1 and V is TRBV24-1; the D gene is possibly TRBD1 (6 bases). The V gene lost 2 bases and the J gene lost 6 bases, with 13 bases spanning the gap. The CDR3 loop spans 15 amino acids. Germline-derived CDR1 and CDR2 are KGHDR and SFDVKD. CDR3 amino acids: CATSDSTTGINEQFF. CDR3 nucleotides: TGTGCCACCAGTGATTCCACAACAGGGATCAATGAGCAGTTCTTC.

The V and J genes are TRBV6-5 and TRBJ1-5; D possibly corresponds to TRBD1 (5 bases). Between the trimmed V and J ends, which lost 9 bases and 6 bases, there was a span of 15 bases. Germline CDR1 reads MNHEY; CDR2 reads SVGAGI. There are 13 residues in the CDR3. CDR3 coding DNA: TGTGCCAGTCGTCTACGGGGGGGTCAGCCCCAGCATTTT. Encoded protein: CASRLRGGQPQHF.

CDR3 sequence (DNA): TGTGCCAGCAGTTTTGGGACAGGGTCCTACGAGCAGTACTTC. As protein: CASSFGTGSYEQYF. J is TRBJ2-7 and V is TRBV27, with 9 bases identical to TRBD1. Germline V gives CDR1 MNHEY, CDR2 SMNVEV (reference sequence). The J segment lost 1 base and the V segment lost 3 bases, leaving 1 base of the junction unmatched. This CDR3 contains 14 residues.

J is TRBJ1-1 and V is TRBV6-5; no definite D call. This CDR3 has 13 residues. Trimming left V 6 bases short and J 1 base short, with 9 bases between. CDR1 is MNHEY, CDR2 SVGAGI, per germline. CDR3 sequence reads: CASSNAGNTEAFF. CDR3 sequence (DNA): TGTGCCAGCAGCAACGCAGGGAACACTGAAGCTTTCTTT.

The chain has TRBV10-2 and TRBJ2-2; 8 nucleotides align to TRBD1. Germline loops: CDR1 WSHSY, CDR2 SAAADI. The CDR3 runs to 17 residues. V shed 0 bases, J shed 2 bases, and the junction held 5 bases outside the gene matches. CDR3 region: CASSESIGTGNTGELFF. DNA of the CDR3: TGCGCCAGCAGTGAGTCGATTGGGACAGGAAACACCGGGGAGCTGTTTTTT.

The V and J genes are TRBV28 and TRBJ1-2; 7 positions match TRBD1. CDR3 size: 12 residues. Germline V gene sequence: CDR1 MDHEN, CDR2 SYDVKM. V dropped 6 bases and J dropped 8; count of bases not matched to a gene: 6. Written as DNA, the CDR3 is TGTGCCAGCAGCCCGACAGGGATAGGCTACACCTTC. Its protein is CASSPTGIGYTF.

The chain combines TRBV24-1 with TRBJ2-3; no firm D call. Germline V gives CDR1 KGHDR, CDR2 SFDVKD. The CDR3 loop spans 14 amino acids. V was pared by 5 bases and J by 2 bases, with 10 bases between. Written as DNA, the CDR3 is TGTGCCACCAGTGCGGCGCGGCCCACAGATACGCAGTATTTT. Amino acids: CATSAARPTDTQYF.

The V call is TRBV20-1, the J call TRBJ2-7, with a possible D match to TRBD1 (5 bases). Germline V gene lookup returns CDR1 DFQATT and CDR2 SNEGSKA (reference sequence). The CDR3 sequence is 11 residues long. Trimming cost V 3 bases and J 9 bases, with 12 bases left between them. The CDR3 here is CSARAGLAQYF. CDR3 sequence (DNA): TGCAGTGCTAGGGCAGGGCTGGCGCAGTACTTC.

The rearrangement uses TRBV15 and TRBJ2-3, with 8 bases that match TRBD2. V was pared by 0 bases and J by 3 bases, with 5 bases of the junction left unmatched. The germline gives CDR1 LNHNV, CDR2 YYDKDF (reference sequence). This CDR3 comprises 16 residues. The CDR3 DNA is TGTGCCACCAGCAGAGAAGGCGGGAGGAGGACAGATACGCAGTATTTT. Encoded protein: CATSREGGRRTDTQYF.

CDR3 DNA: TGTGCCAGCAGTGCCTTATATGGAGAGACCCAGTACTTC. This gives the protein CASSALYGETQYF. The chain combines TRBV6-4 with TRBJ2-5, with unresolved D. CDR1 is MRHNA, CDR2 SNTAGT, per germline. The CDR3 is 13 residues long. Trimming shortened V by 4 bases and J by 4 bases, and 10 bases separated the two germline ends.

The chain carries TRBV6-1 and TRBJ2-1, with D perhaps TRBD1 (8 bases). The CDR3 loop spans 18 amino acids. Germline V gene lookup returns CDR1 MNHNS and CDR2 SASEGT. Trimming left V 3 bases short and J 8 bases short, with 26 bases between. The CDR3 region is CASSEDREGLPYRDEQFF. CDR3 coding DNA: TGTGCCAGCAGTGAGGACAGGGAGGGCCTCCCTTATAGAGATGAGCAGTTCTTC.

The chain joins TRBV28 to TRBJ2-1, with 8 bases identical to TRBD2. Germline V lookup: CDR1 MDHEN, CDR2 SYDVKM. The CDR3 runs 16 residues. After removal of 4 bases from V and 7 bases from J, the junction contained 12 bases not matched to a gene. CDR3 sequence (DNA): TGTGCCAGCAGTTCCGGGGGCCTAGCGGGCCGTAATGAGCAGTTCTTC. Encoded protein: CASSSGGLAGRNEQFF.

This chain links TRBV19 with TRBJ2-3; possible D gene TRBD2, 6 bases. CDR1 is LNHDA, CDR2 SQIVND, per germline (reference sequence). The CDR3 sequence is 15 residues long. Trimming cost V 7 bases and J 4 bases, with 18 bases left between them. Written as DNA, the CDR3 is TGTGCCAGTACCCGGAGGGACGGTGCCTCAGATACGCAGTATTTT. Its protein product is CASTRRDGASDTQYF.

The chain employs TRBV27 and TRBJ1-1, with 10 nucleotides matching TRBD1. Germline assignment: CDR1 MNHEY and CDR2 SMNVEV (reference sequence). The V and J ends lost 6 bases and 7 bases, in that order; junction bases with no gene match: 5. The CDR3 covers 13 residues. CDR3 loop: CASSWGTGVEAFF. The CDR3 nucleotides read TGTGCCAGCAGCTGGGGGACAGGGGTTGAAGCTTTCTTT.

The chain joins TRBV6-2 or TRBV6-3 to TRBJ2-3; D is perhaps TRBD1 (6 bases). Germline loops: CDR1 MNHEY, CDR2 SVGEGT. The CDR3 extends over 14 amino acids. Trimming pared 6 bases from V and 0 bases from J, leaving 10 bases between. CDR3 residues: CASSWTASTDTQYF. CDR3 sequence (DNA): TGTGCCAGCAGCTGGACAGCTAGCACAGATACGCAGTATTTT.